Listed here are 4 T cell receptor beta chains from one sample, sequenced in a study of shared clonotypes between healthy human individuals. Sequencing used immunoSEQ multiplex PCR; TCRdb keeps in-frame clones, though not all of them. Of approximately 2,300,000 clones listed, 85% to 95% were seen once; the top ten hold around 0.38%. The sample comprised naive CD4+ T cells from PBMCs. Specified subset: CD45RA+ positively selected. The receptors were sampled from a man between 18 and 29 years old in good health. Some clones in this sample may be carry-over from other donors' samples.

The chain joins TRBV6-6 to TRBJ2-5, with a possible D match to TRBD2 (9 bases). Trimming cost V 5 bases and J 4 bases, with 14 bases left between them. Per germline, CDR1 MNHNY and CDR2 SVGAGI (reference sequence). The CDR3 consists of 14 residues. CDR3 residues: CASSSGGTGETQYF. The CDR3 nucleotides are TGTGCCAGCAGTAGCGGGGGGACAGGAGAGACCCAGTACTTC.

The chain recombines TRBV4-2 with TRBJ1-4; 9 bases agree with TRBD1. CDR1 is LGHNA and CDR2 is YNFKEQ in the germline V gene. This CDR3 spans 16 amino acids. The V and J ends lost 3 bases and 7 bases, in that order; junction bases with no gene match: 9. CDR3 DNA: TGTGCCAGCAGCCATCCTCCCGGGACAGGGAGTGAAAAACTGTTTTTT. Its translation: CASSHPPGTGSEKLFF.

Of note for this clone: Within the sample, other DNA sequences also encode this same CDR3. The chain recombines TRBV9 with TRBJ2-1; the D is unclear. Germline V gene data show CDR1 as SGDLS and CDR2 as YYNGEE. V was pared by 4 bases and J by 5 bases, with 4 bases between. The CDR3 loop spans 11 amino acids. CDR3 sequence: CASSLNNEQFF. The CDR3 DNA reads TGTGCCAGCAGCCTTAACAATGAGCAGTTCTTC.

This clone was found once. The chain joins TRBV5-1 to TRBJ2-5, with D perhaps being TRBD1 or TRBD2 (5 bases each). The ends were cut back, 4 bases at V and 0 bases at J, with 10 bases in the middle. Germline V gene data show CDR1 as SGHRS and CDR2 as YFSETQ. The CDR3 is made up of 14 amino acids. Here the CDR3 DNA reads TGCGCCAGCAGCGCCGGGGCCTACCAAGAGACCCAGTACTTC. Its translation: CASSAGAYQETQYF.